This T cell receptor beta chain was sequenced in a study of Ad26.COV2.S vaccination and SARS-CoV-2 variants. Overall study: Sample donor was a member of the COV1001 Ad26.COV2.S trial arm.

Between the trimmed V and J ends, which lost 2 bases and 6 bases, there was a span of 15 bases. Germline CDR1 is SGHRS and CDR2 is YFSETQ. The CDR3 loop spans 16 amino acids. Stated treatment: roughly 18 received Ad26.COV2.S at low or high dose, single or two shots; several received placebo; per-sample allocation not given. Collection of the samples took place on day 63 after the first injection of vaccine or placebo. Its platform was an Ad26 vector, and its expressed antigen was Wuhan-strain SARS-CoV-2 spike. General observations from the study: Responses of T cells in total may have been underestimated by the TCR breadth and depth analyses.

On this clone: Its antigen remains unidentified.

Clones were sequenced by immunoSEQ multiplex PCR, and TCRdb holds only the in-frame ones, with some missing. Of roughly 350,000 clones in the sample, roughly 90% were seen once. The chain carries TRBV5-1 and TRBJ1-6, with a weak D call TRBD1 (6 bases). Specimen: peripheral blood, collected in a trial of Ad26.COV2.S vaccine versus placebo. The source of this sequence is a person between 18 and 60 years old who received the Ad26.COV2.S COVID-19 vaccine or a placebo. The CDR3 here is CASSLGGGGLNSPLHF. The CDR3, as DNA: TGCGCCAGCAGCTTAGGCGGGGGCGGTCTTAATTCACCCCTCCACTTT.